This TCR beta chain was retrieved from a study of control samples from healthy donors and cancer patients. Some clones are missing from TCRdb's copy, which holds only in-frame ones; the method was immunoSEQ multiplex PCR. This sample has about 150,000 clones, with around 94% found just once. The V end was cut by 5 bases, the J end by 4 bases, with 6 bases between. The CDR3 has 11 amino acids. Germline values: CDR1 SEHNR, CDR2 FQNEAQ (reference sequence). The receptor was derived from a man aged 60 to 75 with colorectal cancer. The specimen sequenced was PBMCs. This chain links TRBV7-9 with TRBJ2-7; D is unresolved. DNA of the CDR3: TGTGCCAGCAGCCTCATGTACGAGCAGTACTTC. Translated, it gives CASSLMYEQYF.